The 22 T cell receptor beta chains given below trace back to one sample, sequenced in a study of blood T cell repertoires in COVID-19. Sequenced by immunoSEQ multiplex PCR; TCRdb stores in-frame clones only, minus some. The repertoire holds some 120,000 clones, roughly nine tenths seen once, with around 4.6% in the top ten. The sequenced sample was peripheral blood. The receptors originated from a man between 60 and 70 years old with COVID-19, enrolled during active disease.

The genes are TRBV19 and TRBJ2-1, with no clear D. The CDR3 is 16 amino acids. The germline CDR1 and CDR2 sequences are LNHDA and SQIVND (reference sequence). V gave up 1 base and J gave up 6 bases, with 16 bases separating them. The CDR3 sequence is CASSIVASPERNEQFF. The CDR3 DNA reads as TGTGCCAGTAGTATAGTGGCGTCTCCGGAGCGCAATGAGCAGTTCTTC.

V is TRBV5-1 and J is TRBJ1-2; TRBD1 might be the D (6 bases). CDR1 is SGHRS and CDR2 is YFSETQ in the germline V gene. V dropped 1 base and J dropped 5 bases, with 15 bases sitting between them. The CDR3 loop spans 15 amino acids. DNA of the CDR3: TGCGCCAGCAGCTTGACAGGGCCTTCTCTGTATGGCTACACCTTC. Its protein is CASSLTGPSLYGYTF.

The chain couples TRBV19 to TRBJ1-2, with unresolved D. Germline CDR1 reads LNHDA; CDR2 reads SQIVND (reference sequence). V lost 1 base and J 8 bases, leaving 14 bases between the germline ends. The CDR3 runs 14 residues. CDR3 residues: CASSIATSVVGYTF. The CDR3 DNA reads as TGTGCCAGTAGTATAGCCACGAGTGTTGTGGGCTACACCTTC.

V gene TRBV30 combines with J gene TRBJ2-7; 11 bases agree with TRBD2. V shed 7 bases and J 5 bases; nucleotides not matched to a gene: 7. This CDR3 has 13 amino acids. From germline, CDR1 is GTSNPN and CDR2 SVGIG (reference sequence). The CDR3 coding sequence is TGTGCCTTCGCGACTAGCGGGAAAAACGAGCAGTACTTC. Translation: CAFATSGKNEQYF.

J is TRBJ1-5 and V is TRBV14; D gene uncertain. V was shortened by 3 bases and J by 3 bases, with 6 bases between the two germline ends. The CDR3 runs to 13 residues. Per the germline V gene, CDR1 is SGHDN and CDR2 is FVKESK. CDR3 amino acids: CASSQRLNQPQHF. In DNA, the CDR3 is TGTGCCAGCAGCCAGCGACTCAATCAGCCCCAGCATTTT.

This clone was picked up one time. Here the CDR3 DNA reads TGTGCCAGCAGCCATATGAACACTGAAGCTTTCTTT. This gives the protein CASSHMNTEAFF. V is TRBV6-2 or TRBV6-3 and J is TRBJ1-1; D unresolved. CDR3 length equals 12 residues. From germline, CDR1 is MNHEY and CDR2 SVGEGT. V lost 6 bases and J 0 bases, leaving 5 bases between the germline ends.

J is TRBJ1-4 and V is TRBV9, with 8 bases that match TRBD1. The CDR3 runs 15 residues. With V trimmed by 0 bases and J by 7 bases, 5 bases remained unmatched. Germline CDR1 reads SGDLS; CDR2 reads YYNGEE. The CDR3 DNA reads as TGTGCCAGCAGCGTAGGACAGGGGAGAAGTGAAAAACTGTTTTTT. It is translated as CASSVGQGRSEKLFF.

DNA for the CDR3: TGTGCCAGCATATTGGGACAGAATAGCAATCAGCCCCAGCATTTT. Translated: CASILGQNSNQPQHF. The chain employs TRBV6-5 and TRBJ1-5; TRBD1 agrees at 7 bases. Germline-derived CDR1 and CDR2 are MNHEY and SVGAGI. The CDR3 spans 15 residues. V shed 7 bases, J shed 0 bases, and the junction held 6 bases outside the gene matches.

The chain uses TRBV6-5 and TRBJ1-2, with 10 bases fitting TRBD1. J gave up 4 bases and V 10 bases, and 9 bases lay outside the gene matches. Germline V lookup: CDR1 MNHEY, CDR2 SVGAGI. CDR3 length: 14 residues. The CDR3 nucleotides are TGTGCCACCGAAACGACAGGGGGCGCCTATGGCTACACCTTC. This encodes CATETTGGAYGYTF.

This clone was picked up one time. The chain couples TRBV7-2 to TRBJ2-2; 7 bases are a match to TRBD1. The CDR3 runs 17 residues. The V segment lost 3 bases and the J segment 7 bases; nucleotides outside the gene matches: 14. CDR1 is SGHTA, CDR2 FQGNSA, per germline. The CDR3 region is CASSFLVGRGLNGELFF. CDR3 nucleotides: TGTGCCAGCAGCTTTTTAGTTGGCAGGGGGTTGAACGGGGAGCTGTTTTTT.

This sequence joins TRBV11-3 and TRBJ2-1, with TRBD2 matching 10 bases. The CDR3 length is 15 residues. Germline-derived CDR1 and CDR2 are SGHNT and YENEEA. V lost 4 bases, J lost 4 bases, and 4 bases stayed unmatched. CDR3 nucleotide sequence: TGTGCCAGCAGCTATGGACTAGCGGAATACAATGAGCAGTTCTTC. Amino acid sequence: CASSYGLAEYNEQFF. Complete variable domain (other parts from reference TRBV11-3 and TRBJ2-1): EAGVVQSPRYKIIEKKQPVAFWCNPISGHNTLYWYLQNLGQGPELLIRYENEEAVDDSQLPKDRFSAERLKGVDSTLKIQPAELGDSAVYLCASSYGLAEYNEQFFGPGTRLTVL.

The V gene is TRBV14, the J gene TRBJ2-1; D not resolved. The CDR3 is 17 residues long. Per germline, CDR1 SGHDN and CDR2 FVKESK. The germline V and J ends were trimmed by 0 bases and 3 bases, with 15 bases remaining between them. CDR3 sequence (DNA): TGTGCCAGCAGCCAAGATACAGACACGGTGCGCTACAATGAGCAGTTCTTC. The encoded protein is CASSQDTDTVRYNEQFF.

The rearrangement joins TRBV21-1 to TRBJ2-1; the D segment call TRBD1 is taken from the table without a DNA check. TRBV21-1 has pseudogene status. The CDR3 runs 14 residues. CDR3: CASIHRWAHNEQFF. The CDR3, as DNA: TGTGCCAGCATCCACAGGTGGGCTCACAATGAGCAGTTCTTC.

The CDR3 nucleotides read TGTGCCAGCAGTTTCGCCCCGGGGACCTACAATGAGCAGTTCTTC. Protein product: CASSFAPGTYNEQFF. The chain joins TRBV27 to TRBJ2-1, with D perhaps matching TRBD2 (5 bases). The CDR3 is 15 residues long. Germline loops: CDR1 MNHEY, CDR2 SMNVEV (reference sequence). Trimming cost V 3 bases and J 2 bases, with 11 bases left between them.

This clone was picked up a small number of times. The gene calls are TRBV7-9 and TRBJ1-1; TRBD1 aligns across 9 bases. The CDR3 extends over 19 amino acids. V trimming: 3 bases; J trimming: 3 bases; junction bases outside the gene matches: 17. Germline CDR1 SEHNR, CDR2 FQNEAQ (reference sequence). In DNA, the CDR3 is TGTGCCAGCAGCTTCTTCTTTCCCAGCGGGACAGGGACAGACACTGAAGCTTTCTTT. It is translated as CASSFFFPSGTGTDTEAFF.

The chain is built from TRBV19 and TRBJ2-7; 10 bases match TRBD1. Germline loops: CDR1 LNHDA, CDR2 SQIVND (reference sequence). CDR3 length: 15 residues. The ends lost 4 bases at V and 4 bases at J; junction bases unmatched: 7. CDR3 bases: TGTGCCAGTAGTACCGGACAGGGGGGCCTTTACGAGCAGTACTTC. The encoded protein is CASSTGQGGLYEQYF.

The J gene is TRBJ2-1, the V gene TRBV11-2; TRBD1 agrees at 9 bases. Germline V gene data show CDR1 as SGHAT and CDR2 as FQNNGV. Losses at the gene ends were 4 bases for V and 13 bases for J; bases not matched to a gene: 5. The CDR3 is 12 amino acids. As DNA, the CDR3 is TGTGCCAGCAGCTCGGACAGGGGAGGCCAGTTCTTC. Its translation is CASSSDRGGQFF.

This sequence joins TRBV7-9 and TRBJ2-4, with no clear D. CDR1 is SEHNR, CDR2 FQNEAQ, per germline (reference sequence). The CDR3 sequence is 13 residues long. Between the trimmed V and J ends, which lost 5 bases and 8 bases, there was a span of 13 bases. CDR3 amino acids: CASSPRRSDIQYF. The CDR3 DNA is TGTGCCAGCAGCCCCCGACGGAGTGACATTCAGTACTTC.

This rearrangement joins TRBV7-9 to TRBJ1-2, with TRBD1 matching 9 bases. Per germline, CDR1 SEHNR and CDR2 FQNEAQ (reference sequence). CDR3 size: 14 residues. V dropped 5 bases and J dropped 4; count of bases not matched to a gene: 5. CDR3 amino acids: CASSPGQGGYGYTF. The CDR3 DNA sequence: TGTGCCAGCAGCCCGGGACAGGGTGGCTATGGCTACACCTTC.

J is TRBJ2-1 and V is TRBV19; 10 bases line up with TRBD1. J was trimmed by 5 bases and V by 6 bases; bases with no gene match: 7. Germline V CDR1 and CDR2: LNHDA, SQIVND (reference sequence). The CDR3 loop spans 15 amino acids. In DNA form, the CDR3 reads TGTGCCAGTAGCGTGGGTGGGACAGGGGACAATGAGCAGTTCTTC. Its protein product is CASSVGGTGDNEQFF.

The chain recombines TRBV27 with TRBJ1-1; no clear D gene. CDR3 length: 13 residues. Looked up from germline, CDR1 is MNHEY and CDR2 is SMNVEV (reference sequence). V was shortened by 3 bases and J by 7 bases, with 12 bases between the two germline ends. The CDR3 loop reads CASSFQEEDEAFF. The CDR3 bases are TGTGCCAGCAGTTTCCAGGAGGAGGATGAAGCTTTCTTT.

Here the CDR3 reads CAIRKDSGGSTEAFF. As DNA, the CDR3 is TGTGCCATCAGAAAAGATTCAGGGGGGAGCACTGAAGCTTTCTTT. The J gene is TRBJ1-1, the V gene TRBV10-3; 7 bases are shared with TRBD1. Germline loops: CDR1 ENHRY, CDR2 SYGVKD. The CDR3 extends over 15 amino acids. The V and J ends lost 6 bases and 4 bases, in that order; junction bases with no gene match: 11.